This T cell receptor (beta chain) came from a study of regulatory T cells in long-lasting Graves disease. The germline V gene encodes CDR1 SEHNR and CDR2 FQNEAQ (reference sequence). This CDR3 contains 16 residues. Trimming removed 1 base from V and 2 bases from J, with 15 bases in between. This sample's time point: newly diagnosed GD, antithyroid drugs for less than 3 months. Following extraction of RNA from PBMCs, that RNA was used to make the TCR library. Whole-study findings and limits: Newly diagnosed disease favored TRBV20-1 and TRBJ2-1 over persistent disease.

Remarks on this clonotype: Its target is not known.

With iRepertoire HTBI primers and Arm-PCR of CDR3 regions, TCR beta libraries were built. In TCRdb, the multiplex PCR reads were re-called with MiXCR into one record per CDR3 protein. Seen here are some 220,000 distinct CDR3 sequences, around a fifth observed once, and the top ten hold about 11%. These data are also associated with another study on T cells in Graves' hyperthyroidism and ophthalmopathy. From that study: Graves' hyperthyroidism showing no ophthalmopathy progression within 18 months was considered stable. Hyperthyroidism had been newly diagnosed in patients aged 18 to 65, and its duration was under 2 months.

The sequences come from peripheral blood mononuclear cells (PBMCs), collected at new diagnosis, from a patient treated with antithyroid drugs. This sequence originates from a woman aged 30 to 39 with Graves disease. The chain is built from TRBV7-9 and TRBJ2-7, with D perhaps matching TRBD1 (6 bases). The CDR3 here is CASSLVQGINTYEQYF. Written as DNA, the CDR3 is TGTGCCAGCAGCTTAGTACAGGGAATTAACACCTACGAGCAGTACTTC.